These 29 T cell receptor beta chains came from one sample sequenced in a study of CD4 T cells in relation to SARS-CoV-2 and coronaviruses. These receptors' antigens are unknown. Clones were sequenced by immunoSEQ multiplex PCR, and TCRdb holds only the in-frame ones, with some missing. The sample consists of 15,000 to 20,000 clones, around 78% of them appearing once. CD4+ T cells from unexposed donors were obtained before the COVID-19 pandemic (2011-2018). CD4+ T cells were isolated from the cells after less than 13 days of culture. The material sequenced was CD4+ T cells from PBMCs, cultured in vitro. The origin of the receptors is a human donor in good health.

The chain recombines TRBV7-9 with TRBJ2-1; 8 bases fit TRBD1. V lost 5 bases, J lost 8 bases, and 2 bases stayed unmatched. Germline-derived CDR1 and CDR2 are SEHNR and FQNEAQ (reference sequence). CDR3 size: 12 residues. The CDR3 bases are TGTGCCAGCAGCCCGGACAGGGATGAGCAGTTCTTC. Protein product: CASSPDRDEQFF. The whole variable domain, remainder taken from reference TRBV7-9 and TRBJ2-1, is DTGVSQNPRHKITKRGQNVTFRCDPISEHNRLYWYRQTLGQGPEFLTYFQNEAQLEKSRLLSDRFSAERPKGSFSTLEIQRTEQGDSAMYLCASSPDRDEQFFGPGTRLTVL.

This CDR3 is CASSPRTNEQFF. CDR3 sequence (DNA): TGTGCCAGCAGCCCCCGGACCAATGAGCAGTTCTTC. The gene calls are TRBV6-2 or TRBV6-3 and TRBJ2-1; no definite D call. Between the trimmed V and J ends, which lost 6 bases and 6 bases, there was a span of 9 bases. Germline V lookup: CDR1 MNHEY, CDR2 SVGEGT. The CDR3 is 12 amino acids.

In nucleotides, the CDR3 is TGCGCCAGCAGTCCCGGGGGGCGGGTAAGCACAGATACGCAGTATTTT. Protein sequence: CASSPGGRVSTDTQYF. This chain connects TRBV5-1 to TRBJ2-3, with a possible D match to TRBD2 (7 bases). This CDR3 is 16 amino acids long. The germline gives CDR1 SGHRS, CDR2 YFSETQ. Trimming removed 5 bases from V and 0 bases from J, with 16 bases in between.

This sequence joins TRBV10-2 and TRBJ2-3, with D tentatively TRBD1 (6 bases). The CDR3 extends over 14 amino acids. Trimming left V 6 bases short and J 2 bases short, with 12 bases between. Looked up from germline, CDR1 is WSHSY and CDR2 is SAAADI. The CDR3 nucleotides are TGCGCCAGCAGCCCTGGACAGTTCACAGATACGCAGTATTTT. It translates to CASSPGQFTDTQYF.

In its sample, this clone was seen a few times. The chain carries TRBV10-1 and TRBJ2-3; D is uncertain. V was pared by 4 bases and J by 11 bases, with 19 bases between. The germline V gene encodes CDR1 WNHNN and CDR2 SYGVQD (reference sequence). The CDR3 covers 14 residues. The DNA for the CDR3 is TGCGCCAGCAGTGCCCCAGCGCCGAGCTCCCTGCAGTATTTT. Translated: CASSAPAPSSLQYF.

The chain recombines TRBV25-1 with TRBJ1-2; possible D gene TRBD1, 5 bases. The germline CDR1 and CDR2 sequences are MGHDK and SYGVNS. The CDR3 is 14 amino acids. V was trimmed by 5 bases and J by 8 bases, leaving 18 bases between them. The CDR3: CASSPATGDYGYTF. In DNA, the CDR3 is TGTGCCAGCAGTCCCGCCACGGGGGATTACGGCTACACCTTC.

This chain uses TRBV6-1 with TRBJ1-6; 12 nucleotides align to TRBD1. Germline V gene data show CDR1 as MNHNS and CDR2 as SASEGT. The CDR3 has 17 residues. The V segment lost 4 bases and the J segment 1 base; nucleotides outside the gene matches: 2. The CDR3 is CASSAGQGASYNSPLHF. CDR3 nucleotides: TGTGCCAGCAGTGCGGGACAGGGGGCTTCCTATAATTCACCCCTCCACTTT.

V and J are TRBV5-1 and TRBJ2-1; 9 nucleotides align to TRBD2. Germline-derived CDR1 and CDR2 are SGHRS and YFSETQ. CDR3 length: 13 residues. The junction had 4 bases not matched to a gene; V was cut back by 2 bases and J by 10 bases. The CDR3 nucleotides read TGCGCCAGCAGCTTAGCGGGAGGTCTCGAGCAGTTCTTC. Encoded protein: CASSLAGGLEQFF.

The genes are TRBV6-1 and TRBJ1-3, with D unclear. The CDR3 consists of 14 residues. Germline V gene lookup returns CDR1 MNHNS and CDR2 SASEGT. V lost 2 bases to trimming and J lost 1 base, with 6 bases between them. The CDR3 is CASSELPSGNTIYF. In nucleotides, the CDR3 is TGTGCCAGCAGTGAATTACCATCTGGAAACACCATATATTTT.

This chain uses TRBV3-1 (or the pseudogene TRBV3-2) with TRBJ1-1; D is unclear. The CDR3 extends over 13 amino acids. Looked up from germline, CDR1 is LGHDT and CDR2 is YNNKEL (reference sequence). Trimming cost V 0 bases and J 4 bases, with 6 bases left between them. CDR3 in DNA: TGTGCCAGCAGCCAAGAACGGGTCACTGAAGCTTTCTTT. It encodes CASSQERVTEAFF.

This clone occurred a few times. The chain couples TRBV2 to TRBJ2-2, with unresolved D. The CDR3 sequence is 13 residues long. Per germline, CDR1 SNHLY and CDR2 FYNNEI. V was shortened by 7 bases and J by 1 base, with 7 bases between the two germline ends. CDR3 sequence (DNA): TGTGCCAGCACGGCAGAGAACACCGGGGAGCTGTTTTTT. Its translation is CASTAENTGELFF.

This clone was picked up one time. This chain links TRBV24-1 with TRBJ2-7; TRBD2 is a possible D gene (5 bases). Germline V CDR1 and CDR2: KGHDR, SFDVKD. Trimming took 6 bases from V and 5 from J, leaving 13 bases between them. The CDR3 has 13 amino acids. This CDR3 reads CATSLPGSHEQYF. The CDR3 DNA follows: TGTGCCACCAGTTTGCCGGGGAGCCACGAGCAGTACTTC.

This clone was recorded a few times. The rearrangement links TRBV25-1 to TRBJ1-2; TRBD1 might be the D (6 bases). Germline values: CDR1 MGHDK, CDR2 SYGVNS. Between the trimmed V and J ends, which lost 1 base and 4 bases, there was a span of 16 bases. The CDR3 spans 16 residues. The CDR3 DNA follows: TGTGCCAGCAGTGAATTCTCTCGGACAGCCGTCTATGGCTACACCTTC. Its translation: CASSEFSRTAVYGYTF.

The rearrangement joins TRBV5-1 to TRBJ1-1, with 7 bases matching TRBD1. From germline, CDR1 is SGHRS and CDR2 YFSETQ. The CDR3 loop spans 15 amino acids. V trimming: 0 bases; J trimming: 4 bases; junction bases outside the gene matches: 6. DNA of the CDR3: TGCGCCAGCAGCTTGGAGGGGGCAGAGGTCACTGAAGCTTTCTTT. Encoded protein: CASSLEGAEVTEAFF. Complete variable domain (other parts from reference TRBV5-1 and TRBJ1-1): KAGVTQTPRYLIKTRGQQVTLSCSPISGHRSVSWYQQTPGQGLQFLFEYFSETQRNKGNFPGRFSGRQFSNSRSEMNVSTLELGDSALYLCASSLEGAEVTEAFFGQGTRLTVV.

The DNA for the CDR3 is TGTGCCAGCAACCACCTAGACAGCAAAAACATTCAGTACTTC. Its protein product is CASNHLDSKNIQYF. J is TRBJ2-4 and V is TRBV28, with D possibly TRBD1 on 5 matching bases. This CDR3 region has 14 residues. CDR1 is MDHEN, CDR2 SYDVKM, per germline. Trimming pared 7 bases from V and 3 bases from J, leaving 13 bases between.

The V call is TRBV5-4, the J call TRBJ2-7; D tentatively fits TRBD1 or TRBD2 (6 bases each). V lost 7 bases and J 1 base, leaving 18 bases between the germline ends. Germline V gene data show CDR1 as SGHNT and CDR2 as YYREEE (reference sequence). The CDR3 is 15 residues long. For the CDR3, the DNA is TGTGCCAGCGGGGGGCCCGGGACCCCATCCTACGAGCAGTACTTC. This codes for CASGGPGTPSYEQYF.

V is TRBV2 and J is TRBJ1-4, with D hard to call. The length of the CDR3 is 15 residues. Trimming cost V 4 bases and J 8 bases, with 17 bases left between them. Germline CDR1 is SNHLY and CDR2 is FYNNEI. CDR3: CASSGLAGLPEKLFF. The CDR3 DNA sequence: TGTGCCAGCAGTGGTCTCGCGGGTTTACCGGAAAAACTGTTTTTT.

V and J are TRBV19 and TRBJ2-2, with 10 bases aligning to TRBD2. The length of the CDR3 is 17 residues. CDR1 LNHDA and CDR2 SQIVND come from the germline V gene (reference sequence). J gave up 4 bases and V 3 bases, and 8 bases lay outside the gene matches. CDR3 bases: TGTGCCAGTAGTATCCCCGCTAGCGGGAGCGTCACCGGGGAGCTGTTTTTT. It translates to CASSIPASGSVTGELFF.

The gene calls are TRBV14 and TRBJ2-3; D is unresolved. Trimming shortened V by 2 bases and J by 0 bases, and 6 bases separated the two germline ends. The CDR3 extends over 14 amino acids. Germline CDR1 and CDR2: SGHDN and FVKESK. The CDR3 DNA reads as TGTGCCAGCAGCCAATTGGACAGCACAGATACGCAGTATTTT. It is translated as CASSQLDSTDTQYF.

This clone counts as medium-sized. CDR3 nucleotide sequence: TGTGCCAGCAGCCAACCGGGACAGGGTAATGAAAAACTGTTTTTT. Its protein product is CASSQPGQGNEKLFF. This rearrangement joins TRBV5-4 to TRBJ1-4; 9 positions match TRBD1. The junction had 5 bases not matched to a gene; V was cut back by 4 bases and J by 4 bases. CDR1 is SGHNT and CDR2 is YYREEE in the germline V gene (reference sequence). The CDR3 contains 15 residues.

The V gene is TRBV6-5, the J gene TRBJ2-7, with D perhaps TRBD2 (6 bases). Germline lookup yields CDR1 MNHEY and CDR2 SVGAGI. The CDR3 loop spans 14 amino acids. Trimming stripped 5 bases from V and 5 bases from J, with 16 bases between. CDR3 residues: CASSPAGKGNEQYF. In DNA form, the CDR3 reads TGTGCCAGCAGTCCAGCGGGTAAGGGCAACGAGCAGTACTTC.

The chain joins TRBV24-1 to TRBJ2-7, with 8 bases that match TRBD2. The CDR3 consists of 14 residues. Germline V lookup: CDR1 KGHDR, CDR2 SFDVKD. V lost 6 bases, J lost 5 bases, and 8 bases stayed unmatched. The DNA for the CDR3 is TGTGCCACCAGTAGTACGGGAGGGCCTCACGAGCAGTACTTC. Its translation is CATSSTGGPHEQYF.

This chain links TRBV28 with TRBJ1-2; 7 positions match TRBD1. Germline loops: CDR1 MDHEN, CDR2 SYDVKM. Unmatched junction bases numbered 6, after V lost 4 bases and J lost 4 bases. The CDR3 extends over 14 amino acids. The CDR3 coding sequence is TGTGCCAGCAGTTCACAGGGGTTACCCTATGGCTACACCTTC. Protein product: CASSSQGLPYGYTF.

The chain couples TRBV9 to TRBJ2-2; D is perhaps TRBD2 (6 bases). The CDR3 length is 16 residues. Germline V gene data show CDR1 as SGDLS and CDR2 as YYNGEE. The ends were cut back, 0 bases at V and 1 base at J, with 10 bases in the middle. The CDR3 bases are TGTGCCAGCAGCGTAGTTGGGGGAGGGAACACCGGGGAGCTGTTTTTT. It codes for CASSVVGGGNTGELFF.

The V gene is TRBV7-6, the J gene TRBJ2-1; 9 bases fit TRBD2. The CDR3 has 18 amino acids. Per germline, CDR1 SGHVS and CDR2 FNYEAQ. V was clipped by 1 base and J by 1 base; unmatched bases: 8. The CDR3 loop is CASSLGLAGTRSYNEQFF. In DNA form, the CDR3 reads TGTGCCAGCAGCTTAGGGCTAGCGGGAACTCGGTCCTACAATGAGCAGTTCTTC.

The chain combines TRBV5-1 with TRBJ2-3; TRBD2 matches 14 bases. Unmatched junction bases numbered 15, after V lost 4 bases and J lost 2 bases. This CDR3 has 20 residues. Germline values: CDR1 SGHRS, CDR2 YFSETQ. The CDR3 spells CASSPGLAGAGVSHTDTQYF. The CDR3 region has the DNA TGCGCCAGCAGCCCGGGACTAGCGGGAGCCGGGGTTTCACACACAGATACGCAGTATTTT.

The chain couples TRBV19 to TRBJ2-7; tentatively, D is TRBD1 (5 bases). This CDR3 is 13 amino acids long. V lost 6 bases and J 7 bases, leaving 16 bases between the germline ends. Germline CDR1 LNHDA, CDR2 SQIVND (reference sequence). The CDR3 nucleotides are TGTGCCAGTAGCGGCAACGGACGGACAGAGCAGTACTTC. Amino acid sequence: CASSGNGRTEQYF.

The chain is built from TRBV15 and TRBJ2-5; no clear D. The CDR3 runs 12 residues. Germline values: CDR1 LNHNV, CDR2 YYDKDF (reference sequence). Trimming removed 0 bases from V and 4 bases from J, with 3 bases in between. In DNA form, the CDR3 reads TGTGCCACCAGCAGAGATGTAGAGACCCAGTACTTC. Translation gives CATSRDVETQYF.

The CDR3 spells CASSHARVGPRNTIYF. Here the CDR3 DNA reads TGTGCCAGCAGCCACGCTCGGGTAGGGCCACGAAACACCATATATTTT. The genes are TRBV3-1 (or the pseudogene TRBV3-2) and TRBJ1-3, with D uncertain. The germline CDR1 and CDR2 sequences are LGHDT and YNNKEL (reference sequence). CDR3 size: 16 residues. Trimming removed 3 bases from V and 5 bases from J, with 17 bases in between.